This T cell receptor beta chain stems from a study of OX40 agonist ivuxolimab in advanced cancers. General study findings and limits: CD8+ T cells were the subset that, on average, had more expanded clones than CD4+.

Autoimmune disease history or systemic immunosuppression disqualified patients. Sampled blood was obtained at baseline, cycle 4 day 1, and cycle 7 day 1. Here immunoSEQ multiplex PCR was the method, and the copy in TCRdb shows in-frame clones only, minus some. Of under 75,000 clones in the sample, about nine tenths were seen once. Comments on this clone: As yet, its antigen is unknown.

The CDR3 totals 13 residues. Per the germline V gene, CDR1 is SQVTM and CDR2 is ANQGSEA. The ends were cut back, 2 bases at V and 2 bases at J, with 10 bases in the middle. The TCR was taken from an adult with an advanced solid tumor such as melanoma, head and neck, liver or kidney cancer. The sequenced sample was CD4+ or CD8+ T cells sorted from blood, obtained in a trial of the OX40 agonist ivuxolimab. The chain links TRBV29-1 to TRBJ2-7, with D perhaps TRBD1 (5 bases). CDR3 loop: CSVERGQPYEQYF. CDR3 nucleotides: TGCAGCGTTGAAAGGGGCCAACCCTACGAGCAGTACTTC.